The entry that follows covers one TCR beta chain sequence. Its target is not known. CDR1 and CDR2 from the germline V gene are SGHTA and FQGNSA. The CDR3 is 15 amino acids. This sample was taken from a study of T cells expressing NK-cell markers. Study information: Seven donors tested HCMV-seropositive and one tested seronegative among the eight sequenced. Notes on the study in general: Dominance of the CD3+CD56-NKG2C+ fraction by these clonotypes also held in a handful of donors. CD8+ T cells in over 5 donors included dominant NKG2C+ clonotypes at 1.0-7.0%.

In generating TCR beta cDNA, 5'RACE template switching with UMIs was used. TCRdb reprocessed the 5' RACE reads, with one entry per CDR3 protein and no DNA. Its clone listing holds 150,000 to 200,000 distinct CDR3 sequences. This chain joins TRBV7-2 and TRBJ2-5; no DNA is available, so the TRBD1 call from TCRdb remains unchecked. Sequencing input: blood T cells: a sorted CD56 or NKG2C T cell subset, CD4+ or CD8+ T cells, or bulk PBMC T cells (not recorded which). This TCR was recovered from a man between 18 and 69 years old in good health. CDR3 loop: CASSPQDRVMETQYF.